The next 31 T cell receptor beta chains were all read from a single sample in a study of blood T cell repertoires in COVID-19. The assay was immunoSEQ multiplex PCR, and TCRdb's table has in-frame clones only and misses some. Among 200,000 or so clones listed, around four fifths were seen once. Sample: peripheral blood. These receptors were obtained from a human donor in a cohort sampled during active COVID-19.

The genes are TRBV4-2 and TRBJ2-2; 7 bases are a match to TRBD2. The germline V gene encodes CDR1 LGHNA and CDR2 YNFKEQ. This CDR3 region has 15 residues. Germline trimming cut 1 base from V and 2 bases from J; bases unmatched to any gene: 1. DNA for the CDR3: TGTGCCAGCAGCCAAGTGGGACTAAACACCGGGGAGCTGTTTTTT. Its protein product is CASSQVGLNTGELFF.

This clone was counted a few times. V gene TRBV6-2 or TRBV6-3 combines with J gene TRBJ1-2; D is uncertain. Germline values: CDR1 MNHEY, CDR2 SVGEGT. The CDR3 extends over 13 amino acids. The V end was cut by 4 bases, the J end by 2 bases, with 8 bases between. CDR3 DNA: TGTGCCAGCAGTTGGGAGATAAACTATGGCTACACCTTC. This gives the protein CASSWEINYGYTF.

The chain carries TRBV3-1 (or the pseudogene TRBV3-2) and TRBJ1-3, with TRBD1 identical over 8 bases. The CDR3 runs 17 residues. The ends lost 4 bases at V and 0 bases at J; junction bases unmatched: 8. The germline gives CDR1 LGHDT, CDR2 YNNKEL (reference sequence). Written as DNA, the CDR3 is TGTGCCAGCAGCCGGACCACAGGGGGTAACTCTGGAAACACCATATATTTT. Amino acid sequence: CASSRTTGGNSGNTIYF.

This clone appeared a single time. J is TRBJ1-1 and V is TRBV4-2, with 9 positions matching TRBD1. V lost 3 bases, J lost 10 bases, and 9 bases stayed unmatched. This CDR3 is 14 amino acids long. CDR1 LGHNA and CDR2 YNFKEQ come from the germline V gene. The CDR3 region is CASSQVTGGRGAFF. The CDR3 region has the DNA TGTGCCAGCAGCCAGGTTACAGGGGGCAGAGGAGCTTTCTTT.

This clone was detected only a few times. The rearrangement links TRBV7-2 to TRBJ2-5; tentatively, D is TRBD2 (7 bases). Germline values: CDR1 SGHTA, CDR2 FQGNSA. With 2 bases removed from V and 5 bases from J, the gap between germline ends came to 18 bases. CDR3 length equals 16 residues. The CDR3: CASSLLRGAVEETQYF. CDR3 in DNA: TGTGCCAGCAGCTTACTCCGGGGGGCAGTTGAGGAGACCCAGTACTTC.

The chain combines TRBV7-9 with TRBJ2-1; 7 positions agree with TRBD2. This CDR3 contains 17 residues. Trimming took 3 bases from V and 2 from J; bases not matched to a gene: 10. The V gene's germline CDR1 is SEHNR and CDR2 FQNEAQ (reference sequence). CDR3 region: CASSFRLTGGAYNEQFF. The CDR3 DNA sequence: TGTGCCAGCAGCTTCCGTCTTACGGGAGGCGCCTACAATGAGCAGTTCTTC.

The chain has TRBV7-2 and TRBJ1-5, with 7 nucleotides matching TRBD1. The CDR3 runs to 13 residues. Trimming at V came to 5 bases and at J to 4 bases, leaving 2 bases not matched to a gene. Germline CDR1 is SGHTA and CDR2 is FQGNSA. DNA for the CDR3: TGTGCCAGCAGCGAGGACAGGAATCAGCCCCAGCATTTT. Protein sequence: CASSEDRNQPQHF.

The chain has TRBV15 and TRBJ1-1; no definite D call. CDR1 is LNHNV, CDR2 YYDKDF, per germline (reference sequence). The CDR3 loop spans 12 amino acids. Trimming removed 1 base at V and 3 bases at J, with 3 bases between. The CDR3 DNA sequence: TGTGCCACCAGCAGAGGGCACACTGAAGCTTTCTTT. This encodes CATSRGHTEAFF.

This chain uses TRBV6-5 with TRBJ1-5; the D gene is possibly TRBD1 (5 bases). V was pared by 7 bases and J by 7 bases, with 14 bases between. Germline loops: CDR1 MNHEY, CDR2 SVGAGI. The CDR3 extends over 13 amino acids. DNA of the CDR3: TGTGCCAGCAACCCACAGGTGGTCCAGCCCCAGCATTTT. It is translated as CASNPQVVQPQHF.

This clone turned up a few times. CDR3 region: CASSLTSGRTGELFF. CDR3 sequence (DNA): TGTGCCAGCAGTTTAACAAGCGGGAGAACCGGGGAGCTGTTTTTT. The chain joins TRBV27 to TRBJ2-2, with 8 positions matching TRBD2. CDR1 is MNHEY and CDR2 is SMNVEV in the germline V gene (reference sequence). This CDR3 comprises 15 residues. The V and J ends lost 2 bases and 5 bases, in that order; junction bases with no gene match: 4.

The V and J genes are TRBV7-6 and TRBJ1-2; D not certain. In germline, CDR1 is SGHVS, CDR2 FNYEAQ. This CDR3 region has 14 residues. V lost 5 bases and J 4 bases, leaving 14 bases between the germline ends. The CDR3 is CASSPVAGSYGYTF. The CDR3 region has the DNA TGTGCCAGCAGCCCCGTAGCGGGTAGCTATGGCTACACCTTC.

The chain combines TRBV27 with TRBJ2-5; TRBD1 matches at 7 bases. Unmatched junction bases numbered 9, after V lost 6 bases and J lost 2 bases. This CDR3 spans 15 amino acids. CDR1 and CDR2 (germline): MNHEY, SMNVEV (reference sequence). The CDR3 coding sequence is TGTGCCAGCAGCTTGGGACAGACGCGACAAGAGACCCAGTACTTC. Its translation is CASSLGQTRQETQYF.

This clone was seen a single time. V and J are TRBV3-1 (or the pseudogene TRBV3-2) and TRBJ2-3, with 8 bases lining up with TRBD2. After removal of 1 base from V and 8 bases from J, the junction contained 8 bases not matched to a gene. CDR1 and CDR2 (germline): LGHDT, YNNKEL (reference sequence). The CDR3 is 15 amino acids. The CDR3 sequence is CASSQVVAGGVTQYF. For the CDR3, the DNA is TGTGCCAGCAGCCAAGTGGTGGCGGGGGGTGTTACGCAGTATTTT.

About this clone: One end of the junction varies from germline; a read error may be responsible. The J gene is TRBJ2-3, the V gene TRBV7-7, with a possible D match to TRBD2 (6 bases). The germline V gene has CDR1 SSHAT and CDR2 FNYEAQ (reference sequence). The length of the CDR3 is 17 residues. The CDR3 sequence is CASSLAAGGASTDTQYF. The CDR3 nucleotides are TGTGCTAGCAGCTTAGCCGCTGGCGGGGCTAGCACAGATACGCAGTATTTT.

CDR3 bases: TGTGCCAGCAGCTTCGGGACTCGGACAACTCATTCACCCCTCCACTTT. Amino acid sequence: CASSFGTRTTHSPLHF. The chain recombines TRBV5-5 with TRBJ1-6, with D tentatively TRBD1 (5 bases). V lost 2 bases to trimming and J lost 8 bases, with 17 bases between them. The germline CDR1 and CDR2 sequences are SGHKS and YYEKEE (reference sequence). The CDR3 has 16 residues. Filled out from reference TRBV5-5 and TRBJ1-6, the complete variable domain reads DAGVTQSPTHLIKTRGQQVTLRCSPISGHKSVSWYQQVLGQGPQFIFQYYEKEERGRGNFPDRFSARQFPNYSSELNVNALLLGDSALYLCASSFGTRTTHSPLHFGNGTRLTVT.

This clone came up once. V is TRBV14 and J is TRBJ2-2; D is unclear. The CDR3 has 14 residues. Between the trimmed V and J ends, which lost 9 bases and 0 bases, there was a span of 11 bases. Looked up from germline, CDR1 is SGHDN and CDR2 is FVKESK. CDR3 loop: CASNRNANTGELFF. The CDR3, as DNA: TGTGCCAGTAACAGAAACGCGAACACCGGGGAGCTGTTTTTT.

The chain links TRBV12-3 or TRBV12-4 to TRBJ2-5, with D possibly TRBD2 on 6 matching bases. The CDR3 is 13 amino acids. V gave up 8 bases and J gave up 0 bases, with 10 bases separating them. CDR3 DNA: TGTGCCAGCGGCGGGGAGTACCAAGAGACCCAGTACTTC. As protein: CASGGEYQETQYF.

The chain has TRBV7-2 and TRBJ1-5; TRBD1 matches 7 bases. Germline V gene sequence: CDR1 SGHTA, CDR2 FQGNSA. The CDR3 has 13 amino acids. After removal of 5 bases from V and 6 bases from J, the junction contained 4 bases not matched to a gene. CDR3 amino acids: CASSLTGVQPQHF. The CDR3 DNA follows: TGTGCCAGCAGCCTAACAGGGGTTCAGCCCCAGCATTTT.

The chain carries TRBV10-3 and TRBJ2-7; 9 positions agree with TRBD1. The germline gives CDR1 ENHRY, CDR2 SYGVKD. After removal of 7 bases from V and 1 base from J, the junction contained 2 bases not matched to a gene. This CDR3 comprises 13 residues. The CDR3 sequence is CAIKGQGSYEQYF. The CDR3 DNA sequence: TGTGCCATCAAGGGACAGGGATCCTACGAGCAGTACTTC.

This clone was recorded only once. The genes are TRBV9 and TRBJ2-5; TRBD2 is a possible D gene (5 bases). Germline V gene lookup returns CDR1 SGDLS and CDR2 YYNGEE. Trimming cost V 0 bases and J 5 bases, with 17 bases left between them. The CDR3 totals 16 residues. CDR3 region: CASSVGAASAIETQYF. CDR3 coding DNA: TGTGCCAGCAGCGTAGGAGCGGCCTCCGCTATTGAGACCCAGTACTTC.

The J gene is TRBJ2-3, the V gene TRBV7-9, with a weak D call TRBD2 (7 bases). Germline values: CDR1 SEHNR, CDR2 FQNEAQ (reference sequence). This CDR3 spans 15 amino acids. V lost 5 bases and J 2 bases, leaving 14 bases between the germline ends. CDR3 amino acids: CASSQGLADTDTQYF. DNA for the CDR3: TGTGCCAGCAGCCAGGGGCTAGCGGACACAGATACGCAGTATTTT.

This clone was picked up a small number of times. The chain combines TRBV6-5 with TRBJ2-1, with D perhaps TRBD2 (7 bases). The CDR3 sequence is 13 residues long. Germline V lookup: CDR1 MNHEY, CDR2 SVGAGI. The ends were cut back, 8 bases at V and 7 bases at J, with 15 bases in the middle. The CDR3 DNA reads as TGTGCCAGCCGAGGGGGGGGGCAAAATGAGCAGTTCTTC. Its translation: CASRGGGQNEQFF.

The chain is built from TRBV6-5 and TRBJ1-5; the D gene is possibly TRBD1 (6 bases). Between the trimmed V and J ends, which lost 7 bases and 2 bases, there was a span of 15 bases. The CDR3 contains 15 residues. Germline assignment: CDR1 MNHEY and CDR2 SVGAGI. The CDR3 spells CASNEPTGRNQPQHF. In DNA, the CDR3 is TGTGCCAGCAACGAGCCTACAGGGCGCAATCAGCCCCAGCATTTT.

This chain connects TRBV9 to TRBJ2-7, with 7 bases aligning to TRBD2. Germline values: CDR1 SGDLS, CDR2 YYNGEE. Unmatched junction bases numbered 11, after V lost 5 bases and J lost 0 bases. The CDR3 is made up of 16 amino acids. This CDR3 is CASSPTGTTSSYEQYV. Here the CDR3 DNA reads TGTGCCAGCAGTCCTACCGGGACTACGAGCTCCTACGAGCAGTACGTC.

J is TRBJ2-2 and V is TRBV28; 9 nucleotides match TRBD1. CDR1 is MDHEN, CDR2 SYDVKM, per germline. The V and J ends lost 7 bases and 7 bases, in that order; junction bases with no gene match: 10. The CDR3 is made up of 15 amino acids. CDR3 in amino acids: CASTRGGTGNGELFF. The CDR3 DNA reads as TGTGCCAGCACCCGAGGAGGGACAGGGAACGGGGAGCTGTTTTTT.

The chain has TRBV19 and TRBJ1-3; the D is unclear. V gave up 8 bases and J gave up 2 bases, with 13 bases separating them. The CDR3 has 14 residues. Germline assignment: CDR1 LNHDA and CDR2 SQIVND (reference sequence). CDR3 coding DNA: TGTGCCAGTGGCCGGGGAGGCGCTGGAAACACCATATATTTT. This encodes CASGRGGAGNTIYF.

The CDR3 loop is CASGQSSYEQYF. The CDR3 coding sequence is TGTGCCAGCGGTCAGAGCTCCTACGAGCAGTACTTC. The chain couples TRBV6-6 to TRBJ2-7; no firm D call. Looked up from germline, CDR1 is MNHNY and CDR2 is SVGAGI (reference sequence). There are 12 residues in the CDR3. V was cut by 8 bases and J by 0 bases, with 8 bases left in between.

The V call is TRBV25-1, the J call TRBJ2-4, with D maybe TRBD2 (6 bases). V was trimmed by 0 bases and J by 8 bases, leaving 14 bases between them. Germline-derived CDR1 and CDR2 are MGHDK and SYGVNS. There are 15 residues in the CDR3. The CDR3 loop reads CASSEYTGDGHIQYF. CDR3 nucleotides: TGTGCCAGCAGTGAATATACGGGGGACGGTCACATTCAGTACTTC.

The chain couples TRBV18 to TRBJ1-1; 12 bases agree with TRBD1. V was clipped by 3 bases and J by 5 bases; unmatched bases: 7. The CDR3 length is 16 residues. The germline gives CDR1 KGHSH, CDR2 LQKENI. In nucleotides, the CDR3 is TGTGCCAGCTCACCCGGGACAGGGGGCAAATCAACTGAAGCTTTCTTT. It encodes CASSPGTGGKSTEAFF.

The rearrangement links TRBV18 to TRBJ2-6; D is possibly TRBD2 (5 bases). Trimming left V 3 bases short and J 14 bases short, with 11 bases between. The CDR3 extends over 12 amino acids. Per germline, CDR1 KGHSH and CDR2 LQKENI. The CDR3 bases are TGTGCCAGCTCACCTGAACGGAGGATCCTGACTTTC. Residues: CASSPERRILTF.

About this clone: The junction shows a germline mismatch at one end, possibly a read error. The genes are TRBV28 and TRBJ1-3; D is possibly TRBD1 (5 bases). CDR1 and CDR2 from the germline V gene are MDHEN and SYDVKM. The CDR3 extends over 15 amino acids. This CDR3 is CAGSFRASSGNTIYF. DNA of the CDR3: TGTGCCGGCAGTTTCAGGGCCTCCTCTGGAAACACCATATATTTT.